This TCR beta chain is drawn from a study of T cells in Graves' hyperthyroidism and ophthalmopathy. Whole-study findings and limits: Blood also showed most of the thyroid clonotypes that were expanded above 0.001.

On this clonotype itself: What it binds is not known.

Germline CDR1 LNHDA, CDR2 SQIVND (reference sequence). V was shortened by 1 base and J by 2 bases, with 12 bases between the two germline ends. This CDR3 spans 16 amino acids. RNA transcripts provided the source from which TCR beta CDR3 regions were amplified. In the first-round RT-PCR of the TCR CDR3, the HTBI primer set was used. Each CDR3 protein gets one entry after TCRdb re-called the multiplex PCR reads with MiXCR. Of hundreds of thousands of distinct CDR3 sequences listed, roughly 45% were seen once; the top ten hold about 7.7%. This chain joins TRBV19 and TRBJ1-5; D is ambiguous. This sequence was found in an adult man with Graves' disease, either hyperthyroidism or ophthalmopathy (not recorded which). Input material: peripheral blood or thyroid tissue (not recorded which). The CDR3 here is CASSIVGYGGNQPQHF. DNA for the CDR3: TGTGCCAGTAGTATAGTTGGGTATGGAGGCAATCAGCCCCAGCATTTT.